A selection of T cell receptor beta chains follows, all from one sample in a study of vaccination effects on CD4 cells after COVID-19. Antigens for these TCRs are unknown. Using immunoSEQ multiplex PCR, the repertoire was profiled, and TCRdb retains in-frame clones only, with some absent. In the table there are 52,000 or so clones, roughly two thirds of which are singletons. The material was CD4+ T cells from PBMCs cultured with SARS-CoV-2 spike peptides, obtained before COVID-19 vaccination. These receptors came from a human donor who received a COVID-19 vaccine. Each CDR3 is given with its conserved first and last residue. D genes are given only for firm matches. Clone size, where shown, is once, few, many, or a class for clones that have expanded.

j_call clone_size d_call v_call cdr3_nt cdr3_aa
TRBJ1-4 few TRBD1 TRBV15 TGTGCCACCGCTGACAGGGGGAATGAAAAACTGTTTTTT CATADRGNEKLFF
TRBJ1-1 NA NA TRBV11-2 TGTGCCAGCAGCTTAAACCCGTCCACTGAAGCTTTCTTT CASSLNPSTEAFF
TRBJ1-1 once TRBD1 TRBV6-5 TGTGCCAGCAGTCCAGGGGGCCTGAGCACTGAAGCTTTCTTT CASSPGGLSTEAFF
TRBJ2-7 NA TRBD1 TRBV13 TGTGCCAGCAGCGGAAGGGACAGACGAGGATACGAGCAGTACTTC CASSGRDRRGYEQYF
TRBJ2-1 NA NA TRBV14 TGTGCCAGCAGCCAAGATCCCAATGAGCAGTTCTTC CASSQDPNEQFF
TRBJ2-1 once NA TRBV7-9 TGTGCCTCCCGGGTAGGGCGAGCTAATGAGCAGTTCTTC CASRVGRANEQFF
TRBJ1-4 NA NA TRBV5-6 TGTGCCAGCAGCGAAGTCCGAAATGGGGCAACTAATGAAAAACTGTTTTTT CASSEVRNGATNEKLFF
TRBJ1-3 few NA TRBV9 TGTGCCAGCAGCCCCAAGGACACGAGGGGTTACGTGGCCATATATTTT CASSPKDTRGYVAIYF
TRBJ1-2 once NA TRBV2 TGTGCCAGCAGTGAAGCGCGCAGGGTCGATGGCTACACCTTC CASSEARRVDGYTF
TRBJ2-1 NA TRBD2 TRBV5-1 TGCGCCAGCAGCTCCGGGACTACCAACAATGAGCAGTTCTTC CASSSGTTNNEQFF
TRBJ2-7 NA NA TRBV3-1/TRBV3-2 TGTGCCAGCAGCTCCCACCCGGGTAGCAGCGAGCAGTACTTC CASSSHPGSSEQYF
TRBJ1-3 NA NA TRBV5-6 TGTGCCAGCAGCTTGCCCTTTACCGGACTGACCTCTGGAAACACCATATATTTT CASSLPFTGLTSGNTIYF
TRBJ2-5 NA NA TRBV10-2 TGCGCCAGCGTAGGACCAGAGAAGACCCAGTACTTC CASVGPEKTQYF
TRBJ1-1 NA NA TRBV19 TGTGCCAGTAGTATAGGGGTATGGTTTGAGAACACTGAAGCTTTCTTT CASSIGVWFENTEAFF
TRBJ2-7 few NA TRBV3-1/TRBV3-2 TGTGCCAGCAGCCAAGGGGGTATCTACGAGCAGTACTTC CASSQGGIYEQYF
TRBJ2-6 NA TRBD2 TRBV10-3 TGTGCCATCAGTCACAGGACTAGCGGGGGGAGGGCTGGGGCCAACGTCCTGACTTTC CAISHRTSGGRAGANVLTF
TRBJ2-3 NA NA TRBV5-1 TGCGCCAGCAGCTTTCGGACCAGCACAGATACGCAGTATTTT CASSFRTSTDTQYF
TRBJ2-1 NA TRBD2 TRBV7-9 TGTGCCAGCAGCCGTGGGGCTAGCGGGAGGAGGGGTGAGCAGTTCTTC CASSRGASGRRGEQFF
TRBJ2-7 NA NA TRBV4-2 TGTGCCAGCAGCCAAGACAGGGGATCCTACGAGCAGTACTTC CASSQDRGSYEQYF
TRBJ2-7 NA TRBD2 TRBV7-2 TGTGCCAGCAGCTTACAAGCGGGGGGCCCCTACGAGCAGTACTTC CASSLQAGGPYEQYF
TRBJ2-5 NA TRBD1 TRBV5-6 TGTGCCAGCAGCCCCGACAGGGAAGAGACCCAGTACTTC CASSPDREETQYF
TRBJ1-2 NA TRBD1 TRBV30 TGTGCCTGGACCACAGGGGTTCATGGCTACACCTTC CAWTTGVHGYTF
TRBJ2-6 NA TRBD1 TRBV7-8 TGTGCCAGCAGCTTAGTGGAGGATCGGCAGGGGGCTAGCGGGGCCAACGTCCTGACTTTC CASSLVEDRQGASGANVLTF
TRBJ1-2 NA NA TRBV6-6 TGTGCCAGCAGTTACGGGGGGGCGGATGGCTACACCTTC CASSYGGADGYTF
TRBJ2-2 few TRBD2 TRBV3-1/TRBV3-2 TGTGCCAGCAGCCACCGGGGGGGGAGGTACACCGGGGAGCTGTTTTTT CASSHRGGRYTGELFF
TRBJ2-3 NA NA TRBV5-4 TGTGCCAGCAGCTTTAGGAGGCAGGCCCTTAGCACAGATACGCAGTATTTT CASSFRRQALSTDTQYF
TRBJ2-7 NA NA TRBV6-5 NA CASSTSGLAEYEQYF
TRBJ2-7 few TRBD1 TRBV11-3 TGTGCCAGCAGCTTGGGACAGATCTACGAGCAGTACTTC CASSLGQIYEQYF
TRBJ1-2 NA TRBD1 TRBV5-6 TGTGCCAGCAGCCGGGACAGCCTGTATGGCTACACCTTC CASSRDSLYGYTF
TRBJ2-7 few TRBD1 TRBV19 TGTGCCAGTAGTAGCGGACAGGTAACGAACGAGCAGTACTTC CASSSGQVTNEQYF
TRBJ2-6 NA NA TRBV6-5 TGTGCCAGCAGTTATGGAGGGCAAGGGGCCAACGTCCTGACTTTC CASSYGGQGANVLTF
TRBJ1-6 NA NA TRBV7-6 TGTGCCAGCAGCTTAGATGCGGGTTATAATTCACCCCTCCACTTT CASSLDAGYNSPLHF
TRBJ1-6 NA TRBD1 TRBV7-9 TGTGCCAGCAGCTGGGGCGACAGGGGTAATTCACCCCTCCACTTT CASSWGDRGNSPLHF
TRBJ2-7 NA TRBD1 TRBV24-1 TGTGCCACCAGTGATCCCACAGGGGCGACATGTAACGAGCAGTACTTC CATSDPTGATCNEQYF
TRBJ1-3 NA TRBD1 TRBV30 TGTGCCTGGGCTCGGGACAGGATTGCTTCAGTGCCATCTGGAAACACCATATATTTT CAWARDRIASVPSGNTIYF
TRBJ1-2 NA NA TRBV12-3/TRBV12-4 TGTGCCAGCATACAGGACGGATATGGCTACACCTTC CASIQDGYGYTF
TRBJ2-1 once NA TRBV6-5 TGTGCCAGCAGTTCCGTAAAAAAGGGGAATGAGCAGTTCTTC CASSSVKKGNEQFF
TRBJ1-3 NA NA TRBV5-4 TGTGCCAGCAGTGTGGACGGGGTCTCTGGAAACACCATATATTTT CASSVDGVSGNTIYF
TRBJ1-1 NA TRBD1 TRBV27 TGTGCCAGCCGCGGCAGGGGGCGGGTGAACACTGAAGCTTTCTTT CASRGRGRVNTEAFF
TRBJ1-4 NA NA TRBV19 TGTGCCAGTAGTATATCCCGTTTGAGTGAAAAACTGTTTTTT CASSISRLSEKLFF
TRBJ1-2 few TRBD1 TRBV18 TGTGCCAGCTCACCCTTGACAGGGGCCAAGGGCTACACCTTC CASSPLTGAKGYTF
TRBJ1-1 NA NA TRBV11-2 TGTGCCAGCAGCTTAGAAAGTGGGAGACCGAACACTGAAGCTTTCTTT CASSLESGRPNTEAFF
TRBJ2-7 NA TRBD1 TRBV10-3 TGTGCCATCAGTGAGTCTACGGGACAGGGGGGCGAGCAGTACTTC CAISESTGQGGEQYF
TRBJ2-2 few NA TRBV5-1 TGCGCCAGCATAAGAGACAGGATGGAGAACACCGGGGAGCTGTTTTTT CASIRDRMENTGELFF
TRBJ2-6 NA TRBD1 TRBV28 TGTGCCAGCAGTTTCTCGGACAGGGTCAACGTCCTGACTTTC CASSFSDRVNVLTF
TRBJ2-7 NA TRBD1 TRBV5-4 TGTGCCAGCAGCTTGCCGGGACAGTCCTACGAGCAGTACTTC CASSLPGQSYEQYF
TRBJ1-3 NA TRBD1 TRBV6-5 TGTGCCAGCAGCCCGGGACAGTTTTCTGGAAACACCATATATTTT CASSPGQFSGNTIYF
TRBJ1-1 NA NA TRBV19 TGTGCCAGTAGTATAGATCGCACAGGGCCCATGAACACTGAAGCTTTCTTT CASSIDRTGPMNTEAFF